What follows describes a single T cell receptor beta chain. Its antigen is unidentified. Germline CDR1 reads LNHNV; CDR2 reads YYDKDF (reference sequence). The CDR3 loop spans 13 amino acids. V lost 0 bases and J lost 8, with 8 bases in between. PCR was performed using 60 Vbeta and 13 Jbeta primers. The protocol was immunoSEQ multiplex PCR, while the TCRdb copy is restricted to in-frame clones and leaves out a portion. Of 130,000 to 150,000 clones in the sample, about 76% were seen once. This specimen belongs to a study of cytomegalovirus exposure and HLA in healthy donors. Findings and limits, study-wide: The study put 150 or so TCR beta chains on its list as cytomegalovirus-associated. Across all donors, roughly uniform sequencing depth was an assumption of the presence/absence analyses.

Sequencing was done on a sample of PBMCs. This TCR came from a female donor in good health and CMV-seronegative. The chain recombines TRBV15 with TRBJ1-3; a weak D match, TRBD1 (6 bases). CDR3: CATSRDRGDTIYF. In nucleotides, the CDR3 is TGTGCCACCAGCAGAGACAGGGGCGACACCATATATTTT.